Shown below are 11 T cell receptor beta chains from a single sample sequenced in a study of cytomegalovirus exposure and HLA in healthy donors. The protocol was immunoSEQ multiplex PCR, while the TCRdb copy is restricted to in-frame clones and leaves out a portion. The sample contains tens of thousands of clones, about 82% of which appear only once. The sample was PBMCs. All receptors come from a young man in good health and CMV-seronegative.

This clone was observed a single time. J is TRBJ2-1 and V is TRBV7-2, with D unresolved. Germline CDR1 is SGHTA and CDR2 is FQGNSA. The CDR3 spans 16 residues. The germline V and J ends were trimmed by 1 base and 0 bases, with 10 bases remaining between them. Written as DNA, the CDR3 is TGTGCCAGCAGCTTAGATCGTTCTAGCTCCTACAATGAGCAGTTCTTC. This encodes CASSLDRSSSYNEQFF.

V usage is TRBV10-3 and J usage is TRBJ2-3; TRBD2 aligns across 15 bases. Germline V gene data show CDR1 as ENHRY and CDR2 as SYGVKD. The length of the CDR3 is 15 residues. J gave up 6 bases and V 7 bases, and 5 bases lay outside the gene matches. CDR3 coding DNA: TGTGCCATCACTGGGACTAGCGGGGGGTTTGATACGCAGTATTTT. The encoded protein is CAITGTSGGFDTQYF.

The chain couples TRBV6-5 to TRBJ2-2; 8 nucleotides agree with TRBD2. Germline CDR1 and CDR2: MNHEY and SVGAGI. The V gene end was trimmed by 8 bases and the J gene end by 4 bases; junction bases not matched to a gene: 6. This CDR3 spans 14 amino acids. CDR3 in DNA: TGTGCCAGCCACCGGGGGGGGCCCACCGGGGAGCTGTTTTTT. Translation gives CASHRGGPTGELFF.

The chain has TRBV7-9 and TRBJ1-2; maybe TRBD1 (5 bases). V shed 3 bases and J shed 4 bases, with 12 bases lying between them. Germline V lookup: CDR1 SEHNR, CDR2 FQNEAQ (reference sequence). The CDR3 runs to 14 residues. This chain's CDR3 is CASSLEGLSYGYTF. CDR3 sequence (DNA): TGTGCCAGCAGCTTGGAGGGACTGAGCTATGGCTACACCTTC.

The chain uses TRBV9 and TRBJ1-6; 7 bases are a match to TRBD1. CDR3 size: 15 residues. The trim removed 0 bases at V and 9 bases at J, leaving 6 bases unmatched. Germline lookup yields CDR1 SGDLS and CDR2 YYNGEE. CDR3 loop: CASSVVGRGASPLHF. CDR3 sequence (DNA): TGTGCCAGCAGCGTAGTGGGCAGGGGGGCTTCACCCCTCCACTTT.

This clone was found once. CDR3 sequence reads: CASSSPGLGPTNEKLFF. Written as DNA, the CDR3 is TGTGCCAGCAGTTCCCCCGGTCTAGGTCCAACTAATGAAAAACTGTTTTTT. The chain recombines TRBV27 with TRBJ1-4; D ambiguous. V shed 4 bases and J shed 0 bases, with 15 bases lying between them. CDR1 MNHEY and CDR2 SMNVEV come from the germline V gene (reference sequence). This CDR3 is 17 amino acids long.

The chain uses TRBV11-2 and TRBJ1-2; D gene unclear. Trimming left V 6 bases short and J 3 bases short, with 14 bases between. The CDR3 runs to 14 residues. Per germline, CDR1 SGHAT and CDR2 FQNNGV. The CDR3 reads CASRAPGRDYGYTF. In DNA form, the CDR3 reads TGTGCCAGCAGGGCCCCTGGGCGGGACTATGGCTACACCTTC.

This clone was seen a handful of times. This chain uses TRBV6-5 with TRBJ1-6; D not certain. The CDR3 is 14 residues long. Germline values: CDR1 MNHEY, CDR2 SVGAGI. Trimming removed 6 bases from V and 10 bases from J, with 16 bases in between. The CDR3 DNA reads TGTGCCAGCAGCCGACAAGGAAAGACCTCACCCCTCCACTTT. Protein: CASSRQGKTSPLHF.

The V gene is TRBV10-3, the J gene TRBJ1-5, with 10 bases identical to TRBD1. The CDR3 contains 16 residues. Unmatched junction bases numbered 3, after V lost 3 bases and J lost 1 base. CDR1 is ENHRY and CDR2 is SYGVKD in the germline V gene. In nucleotides, the CDR3 is TGTGCCATCAGTGACTTGGACAGGGGGAGCAATCAGCCCCAGCATTTT. Translation: CAISDLDRGSNQPQHF.

V usage is TRBV25-1 and J usage is TRBJ1-2; 8 bases are shared with TRBD1. The CDR3 length is 14 residues. After removal of 2 bases from V and 6 bases from J, the junction contained 5 bases not matched to a gene. CDR1 is MGHDK, CDR2 SYGVNS, per germline. CDR3 DNA: TGTGCCAGCAGTGAACAGGGGGCAGGCAATGGCTACACCTTC. It encodes CASSEQGAGNGYTF.

This clone was seen only a few times. The chain employs TRBV6-6 and TRBJ2-7, with a possible D match to TRBD1 (6 bases). The germline V and J ends were trimmed by 6 bases and 1 base, with 16 bases remaining between them. This CDR3 comprises 15 residues. From germline, CDR1 is MNHNY and CDR2 SVGAGI (reference sequence). In nucleotides, the CDR3 is TGTGCCAGCAGCCTGACAGGCGAAATGTCCTACGAGCAGTACTTC. It codes for CASSLTGEMSYEQYF.